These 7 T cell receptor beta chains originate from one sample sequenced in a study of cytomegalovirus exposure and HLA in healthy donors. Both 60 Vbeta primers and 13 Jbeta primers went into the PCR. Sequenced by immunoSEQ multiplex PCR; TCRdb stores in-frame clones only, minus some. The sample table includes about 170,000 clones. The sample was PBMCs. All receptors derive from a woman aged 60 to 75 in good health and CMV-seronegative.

CDR3 coding DNA: TGCGCCAGCAGCCCGGGGCGGGGGGGCCCAGATACGCAGTATTTT. It specifies CASSPGRGGPDTQYF. The gene calls are TRBV4-1 and TRBJ2-3; 9 bases align to TRBD2. The J segment lost 4 bases and the V segment lost 4 bases, leaving 6 bases of the junction unmatched. The CDR3 extends over 15 amino acids. Germline CDR1 and CDR2: MGHRA and YSYEKL.

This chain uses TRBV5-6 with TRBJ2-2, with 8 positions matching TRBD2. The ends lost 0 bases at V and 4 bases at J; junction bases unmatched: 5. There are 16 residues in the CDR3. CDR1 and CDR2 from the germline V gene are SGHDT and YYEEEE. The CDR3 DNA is TGTGCCAGCAGCTTGGCGGGAGGGCTTGGCACCGGGGAGCTGTTTTTT. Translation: CASSLAGGLGTGELFF.

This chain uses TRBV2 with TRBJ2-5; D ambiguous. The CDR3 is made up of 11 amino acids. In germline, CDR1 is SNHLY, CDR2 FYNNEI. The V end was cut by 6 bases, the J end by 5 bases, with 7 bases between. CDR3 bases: TGTGCCAGCAGGAACGAGGAGACCCAGTACTTC. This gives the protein CASRNEETQYF.

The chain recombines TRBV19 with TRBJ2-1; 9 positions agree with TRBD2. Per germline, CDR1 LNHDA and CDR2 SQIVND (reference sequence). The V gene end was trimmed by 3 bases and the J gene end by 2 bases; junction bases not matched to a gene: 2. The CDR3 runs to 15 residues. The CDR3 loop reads CASSIASGAYNEQFF. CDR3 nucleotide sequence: TGTGCCAGTAGTATTGCTAGCGGGGCCTACAATGAGCAGTTCTTC.

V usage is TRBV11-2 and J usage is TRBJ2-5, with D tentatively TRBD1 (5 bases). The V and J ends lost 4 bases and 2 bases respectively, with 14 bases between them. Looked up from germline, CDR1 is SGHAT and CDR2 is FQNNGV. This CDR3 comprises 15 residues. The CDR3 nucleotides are TGTGCCAGCAGCTGGGGCCTTAGGATGCAAGAGACCCAGTACTTC. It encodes CASSWGLRMQETQYF.

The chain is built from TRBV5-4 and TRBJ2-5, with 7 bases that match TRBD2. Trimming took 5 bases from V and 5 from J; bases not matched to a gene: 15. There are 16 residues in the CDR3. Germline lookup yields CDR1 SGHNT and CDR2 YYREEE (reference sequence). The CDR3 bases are TGTGCCAGCAGTCAGAGGCAAGCGGGGTTTGCGGAGACCCAGTACTTC. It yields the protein CASSQRQAGFAETQYF.

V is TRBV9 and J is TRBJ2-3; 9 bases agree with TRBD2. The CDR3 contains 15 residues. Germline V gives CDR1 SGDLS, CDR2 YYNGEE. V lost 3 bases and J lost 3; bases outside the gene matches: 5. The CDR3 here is CASSASSGATDTQYF. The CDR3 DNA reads TGTGCCAGCAGCGCCTCTAGCGGGGCTACAGATACGCAGTATTTT.